This TCR beta chain derives from a study of OX40 agonist ivuxolimab in advanced cancers. Study-wide context: Averaging about 60 years in age, with a range of about 23 to 79, the cohort was around 87% male.

On cycle 4 day 1 and cycle 7 day 1, as well as at baseline, blood was sampled. In regard to this clone: Its antigen is as yet unknown.

V was cut by 6 bases and J by 5 bases, with 14 bases left in between. The CDR3 has 14 amino acids. Germline CDR1 and CDR2: MNHEY and SMNVEV (reference sequence). Data came from immunoSEQ multiplex PCR; TCRdb stores just in-frame clones and leaves some out. The sample shows about 85,000 clones, around nine tenths of them seen only once. Study results and limitations: Part of the nonresponder group also had normalized T-cell clonal expansion that was low.

The sample here was CD4+ or CD8+ T cells sorted from blood, taken in a trial of the OX40 agonist ivuxolimab. The clonotype was recovered from an adult with an advanced solid tumor such as melanoma, head and neck, liver or kidney cancer. V and J are TRBV27 and TRBJ1-5; no definite D call. Here the CDR3 reads CASRAAQTYQPQHF. Here the CDR3 DNA reads TGTGCCAGCAGGGCGGCACAGACTTATCAGCCCCAGCATTTT.